Below, 13 T cell receptor beta chains from the same sample are listed, as sequenced in a study of untreated major depressive disorder. The study, taken as a whole, reports: TRBV05-01 (Vbeta 5.1) usage was higher in CD4+ T cells of depressed patients than controls.

Antigen specificity for these receptors is unknown. The data were produced by immunoSEQ multiplex PCR, yet TCRdb's version contains in-frame clones alone and is incomplete. The sample gives approximately 13,000 clones, about 93% of which show up once; 0.7% to 0.85% is in the top ten. What was sequenced was CD4+ T cells from PBMCs. These receptors originate from a young man with major depressive disorder.

The chain is built from TRBV19 and TRBJ2-7; no firm D call. The CDR3 consists of 14 residues. Trimming pared 2 bases from V and 3 bases from J, leaving 11 bases between. CDR1 and CDR2 (germline): LNHDA, SQIVND (reference sequence). In nucleotides, the CDR3 is TGTGCCAGTAGTATATACGTGAACTACTACGAGCAGTACTTC. Translation: CASSIYVNYYEQYF.

V and J are TRBV7-6 and TRBJ2-5; no clear D. V was shortened by 4 bases and J by 5 bases, with 11 bases between the two germline ends. Germline values: CDR1 SGHVS, CDR2 FNYEAQ. The CDR3 consists of 13 residues. CDR3: CASSCRLGETQYF. The CDR3 DNA reads TGTGCCAGCAGCTGCAGACTGGGGGAGACCCAGTACTTC. The complete variable domain, with remaining parts taken from reference TRBV7-6 and TRBJ2-5, reads GAGVSQSPRYKVTKRGQDVALRCDPISGHVSLYWYRQALGQGPEFLTYFNYEAQQDKSGLPNDRFSAERPEGSISTLTIQRTEQRDSAMYRCASSCRLGETQYFGPGTRLLVL.

This clone was observed a few times. The V call is TRBV2, the J call TRBJ2-3, with D perhaps TRBD2 (6 bases). Germline V gene data show CDR1 as SNHLY and CDR2 as FYNNEI. The CDR3 sequence is 18 residues long. Between the trimmed V and J ends, which lost 5 bases and 3 bases, there was a span of 24 bases. CDR3 bases: TGTGCCAGCAGTCACCTCACAACCGGGACTGCTTCTACAGATACGCAGTATTTT. Translation gives CASSHLTTGTASTDTQYF.

The chain couples TRBV5-1 to TRBJ2-7, with D unresolved. CDR3 size: 12 residues. The V gene's germline CDR1 is SGHRS and CDR2 YFSETQ. The V end lost 0 bases, the J end lost 11 bases, and 12 bases lay between the germline ends. The CDR3 sequence is CASSLEIGFEYF. DNA for the CDR3: TGCGCCAGCAGCTTGGAAATTGGGTTCGAGTACTTC.

The rearrangement joins TRBV2 to TRBJ2-7; 9 bases align to TRBD1. Trimming cost V 10 bases and J 5 bases; bases outside gene matches: 6. Per germline, CDR1 SNHLY and CDR2 FYNNEI. The CDR3 is 12 residues long. The CDR3 nucleotides read TGTGCCAAGGGGACAGGGTTTAACGAGCAGTACTTC. Its translation: CAKGTGFNEQYF.

The chain has TRBV9 and TRBJ1-5; D may be TRBD1 (5 bases). V dropped 7 bases and J dropped 4 bases, with 9 bases sitting between them. CDR1 and CDR2 (germline): SGDLS, YYNGEE. This CDR3 comprises 12 residues. The CDR3: CASGANNQPQHF. The CDR3 DNA sequence: TGTGCCAGCGGGGCCAATAATCAGCCCCAGCATTTT.

The V gene is TRBV27, the J gene TRBJ1-4; the match to TRBD1 covers 7 bases. The CDR3 contains 15 residues. After removal of 5 bases from V and 2 bases from J, the junction contained 5 bases not matched to a gene. Germline V gene data show CDR1 as MNHEY and CDR2 as SMNVEV (reference sequence). The CDR3 DNA reads TGTGCCAGCAGTCACTCGGACAGGACTAATGAAAAACTGTTTTTT. Translated: CASSHSDRTNEKLFF.

The CDR3 is CASTIVPQGDGYTF. CDR3 coding DNA: TGTGCCAGCACGATCGTCCCACAGGGAGATGGCTACACCTTC. The rearrangement links TRBV6-1 to TRBJ1-2, with D perhaps matching TRBD1 (6 bases). This CDR3 spans 14 amino acids. V was cut by 7 bases and J by 6 bases, with 18 bases left in between. Germline loops: CDR1 MNHNS, CDR2 SASEGT.

This clone has only one observation. The gene calls are TRBV7-9 and TRBJ2-7; D is unresolved. CDR1 SEHNR and CDR2 FQNEAQ come from the germline V gene (reference sequence). The CDR3 is 12 amino acids. V lost 2 bases and J lost 4, with 6 bases in between. CDR3 sequence reads: CASSLLRYEQYF. CDR3 nucleotides: TGTGCCAGCAGCTTACTTAGGTACGAGCAGTACTTC.

This rearrangement joins TRBV4-1 to TRBJ2-3; TRBD2 might be the D (6 bases). Trimming pared 4 bases from V and 1 base from J, leaving 15 bases between. Germline V CDR1 and CDR2: MGHRA, YSYEKL. The CDR3 sequence is 16 residues long. The CDR3 DNA is TGCGCCAGCAGCCCCCAACCGATAGCGGGCACAGATACGCAGTATTTT. This gives the protein CASSPQPIAGTDTQYF.

CDR3 region: CASSPDMGNQPQHF. CDR3 nucleotides: TGTGCCAGCAGTCCGGACATGGGAAATCAGCCCCAGCATTTT. V is TRBV6-5 and J is TRBJ1-5; D possibly corresponds to TRBD1 (5 bases). V was shortened by 5 bases and J by 4 bases, with 12 bases between the two germline ends. The germline V gene has CDR1 MNHEY and CDR2 SVGAGI. The CDR3 sequence is 14 residues long.

The rearrangement links TRBV28 to TRBJ1-2; D is unresolved. Trimming cost V 6 bases and J 8 bases, with 13 bases left between them. Germline V gives CDR1 MDHEN, CDR2 SYDVKM. CDR3 size: 12 residues. In nucleotides, the CDR3 is TGTGCCAGCAGCCATGGTGGTCGCGGCTACACCTTC. It encodes CASSHGGRGYTF.

This sequence joins TRBV2 and TRBJ2-7; tentative D call: TRBD1 (6 bases). V lost 5 bases to trimming and J lost 6 bases, with 26 bases between them. This CDR3 contains 17 residues. Germline V lookup: CDR1 SNHLY, CDR2 FYNNEI. CDR3 sequence: CASSRYYSGVSPLEQYF. CDR3 sequence (DNA): TGTGCCAGCAGTCGTTACTACTCAGGGGTCTCCCCCCTCGAGCAGTACTTC.